Below, 19 T cell receptor beta chains from the same sample are listed, as sequenced in a study of blood T cells in healthy people across ages. The use of a sample-barcoded 5' primer and a J-beta primer mix characterized a second PCR of about 7 to 12 cycles. TCRdb ran MiXCR on the 5' RACE reads and lists one entry per CDR3 protein. This sample has about 1,000,000 distinct CDR3 sequences, with 35% to 50% found just once. Sequences were obtained from blood. Receptors were obtained from a woman aged 55 to 70 in good health.

The chain has TRBV6-1 and TRBJ2-3, with 10 nucleotides matching TRBD1. J lost 3 bases, V lost 7 bases, and 4 bases had no gene match. The CDR3 has 14 residues. From germline, CDR1 is MNHNS and CDR2 SASEGT. CDR3 coding DNA: TGTGCCAGCAACAGACAGGGGGCTACAGATACGCAGTATTTT. Translation gives CASNRQGATDTQYF.

This rearrangement joins TRBV20-1 to TRBJ1-4, with D possibly TRBD1 on 6 matching bases. CDR1 and CDR2 from the germline V gene are DFQATT and SNEGSKA (reference sequence). The V gene lost 4 bases and the J gene lost 2 bases, with 14 bases spanning the gap. CDR3 length: 15 residues. The DNA for the CDR3 is TGCAGTGCTACCTACCCACAGGGCACTAATGAAAAACTGTTTTTT. The encoded protein is CSATYPQGTNEKLFF.

The chain is built from TRBV3-1 and TRBJ2-1; weak D call: TRBD1 (6 bases). From germline, CDR1 is LGHDT and CDR2 YNNKEL (reference sequence). This CDR3 has 15 residues. Between the trimmed V and J ends, which lost 6 bases and 2 bases, there was a span of 14 bases. The CDR3 here is CASRTSGEPYNEQFF. The CDR3 coding sequence is TGTGCCAGCAGAACATCAGGGGAACCCTACAATGAGCAGTTCTTC.

The chain recombines TRBV29-1 with TRBJ1-1; 11 bases are a match to TRBD1. V shed 6 bases, J shed 5 bases, and the junction held 11 bases outside the gene matches. Germline V CDR1 and CDR2: SQVTM, ANQGSEA. The CDR3 totals 15 residues. The CDR3 spells CSVDNPGTGGTEAFF. CDR3 in DNA: TGCAGCGTGGATAATCCGGGGACAGGGGGGACTGAAGCTTTCTTT.

The chain uses TRBV4-1 and TRBJ2-5; D possibly corresponds to TRBD1 (6 bases). Deletions cut 2 bases from V and 4 bases from J, with 11 bases between. Per germline, CDR1 MGHRA and CDR2 YSYEKL. This CDR3 is 14 amino acids long. This CDR3 reads CASSQQGRRETQYF. CDR3 coding DNA: TGCGCCAGCAGCCAACAGGGGCGGAGAGAGACCCAGTACTTC.

This chain connects TRBV6-1 to TRBJ2-5; D call uncertain. V dropped 6 bases and J dropped 13 bases, with 6 bases sitting between them. The CDR3 sequence is 8 residues long. Germline CDR1 and CDR2: MNHNS and SASEGT. The chain's CDR3 is CASRDVYF. CDR3 DNA sequence: TGTGCCAGCAGGGACGTGTACTTC.

The chain uses TRBV29-1 and TRBJ2-5; 7 nucleotides line up with TRBD2. Germline CDR1 SQVTM, CDR2 ANQGSEA. There are 14 residues in the CDR3. Trimming removed 7 bases from V and 7 bases from J; junction bases left unmatched: 15. Here the CDR3 DNA reads TGCAGCGCCAACATCCGTAGCGGGTTAGGGACCCAGTACTTC. Translating it yields CSANIRSGLGTQYF.

This clonotype was seen only a few times. One end of the junction varies from germline; a read error may be responsible. The chain has TRBV7-8 and TRBJ2-4; D remains unclear. CDR1 is SGHVS, CDR2 FQNEAQ, per germline. This CDR3 region has 15 residues. This CDR3 reads CASSETREIKNVQYF. CDR3 nucleotide sequence: TGTGCCAGCAGCGAAACCAGAGAGATCAAAAACGTTCAGTACTTC. Full variable domain (rest looked up from reference TRBV7-8 and TRBJ2-4): GAGVSQSPRYKVAKRGQDVALRCDPISGHVSLFWYQQALGQGPEFLTYFQNEAQLDKSGLPSDRFFAERPEGSVSTLKIQRTQQEDSAVYLCASSETREIKNVQYFGAGTRLSVL.

The gene calls are TRBV20-1 and TRBJ2-3; 11 bases are a match to TRBD2. The CDR3 length is 17 residues. Germline assignment: CDR1 DFQATT and CDR2 SNEGSKA (reference sequence). J gave up 2 bases and V 0 bases, and 7 bases lay outside the gene matches. The CDR3 loop is CSARDPRLAGITDTQYF. In DNA form, the CDR3 reads TGCAGTGCTAGAGATCCGAGACTAGCGGGGATCACAGATACGCAGTATTTT.

This clonotype was picked up a small number of times. A much larger clone is a single base away; this may be a read error. The CDR3 region has the DNA TGCGTCAGCAGCTTGGAGCCTACAGGGACCAAAGAGACCCAGTACTTC. Amino acids: CVSSLEPTGTKETQYF. J is TRBJ2-5 and V is TRBV5-1; possible D gene TRBD1, 6 bases. Germline values: CDR1 SGHRS, CDR2 YFSETQ. This CDR3 spans 16 amino acids.

In nucleotides, the CDR3 is TGTGCCAGCAGTTCCCCCGCTGCCGGCGACGGCTACACCTTC. It is translated as CASSSPAAGDGYTF. The genes are TRBV28 and TRBJ1-2; D not resolved. There are 14 residues in the CDR3. Trimming shortened V by 4 bases and J by 8 bases, and 17 bases separated the two germline ends. Germline loops: CDR1 MDHEN, CDR2 SYDVKM.

The chain has TRBV28 and TRBJ2-1; the D call may be TRBD1 or TRBD2 (5 bases each). Germline V gene data show CDR1 as MDHEN and CDR2 as SYDVKM. V lost 2 bases and J 5 bases, leaving 7 bases between the germline ends. This CDR3 has 13 residues. The CDR3 is CASSLPGHNEQFF. CDR3 nucleotide sequence: TGTGCCAGCAGTTTACCGGGGCACAATGAGCAGTTCTTC.

The chain uses TRBV2 and TRBJ1-1; a weak D match, TRBD1 (5 bases). Germline V gene data show CDR1 as SNHLY and CDR2 as FYNNEI. Trimming removed 4 bases at V and 6 bases at J, with 15 bases between. The CDR3 has 14 amino acids. CDR3 sequence (DNA): TGTGCCAGCAGTGCGGGCAGGGTCTTTCCTGAAGCTTTCTTT. It encodes CASSAGRVFPEAFF.

The rearrangement joins TRBV20-1 to TRBJ2-1; D remains ambiguous. The CDR3 is 12 amino acids. With 4 bases removed from V and 6 bases from J, the gap between germline ends came to 10 bases. In germline, CDR1 is DFQATT, CDR2 SNEGSKA (reference sequence). The CDR3 region is CSAMSLSNEQFF. The CDR3 DNA reads TGCAGTGCTATGTCTCTGAGCAATGAGCAGTTCTTC.

V and J are TRBV3-1 and TRBJ2-1; 9 bases align to TRBD2. The ends lost 2 bases at V and 9 bases at J; junction bases unmatched: 8. In germline, CDR1 is LGHDT, CDR2 YNNKEL (reference sequence). CDR3 length: 15 residues. The CDR3 loop is CASSQTGTSPTEQFF. The CDR3 nucleotides are TGTGCCAGCAGCCAAACCGGGACTAGCCCCACTGAGCAGTTCTTC.

This clonotype has only a few counts. V is TRBV7-9 and J is TRBJ2-1; 7 bases fit TRBD2. V shed 5 bases and J 0 bases; nucleotides not matched to a gene: 16. CDR1 SEHNR and CDR2 FQNEAQ come from the germline V gene (reference sequence). The CDR3 is 19 residues long. The CDR3 reads CASSTLGLADVSSYNEQFF. The CDR3 nucleotides read TGTGCCAGCAGCACCCTTGGGCTAGCGGATGTCAGCTCCTACAATGAGCAGTTCTTC.

This clonotype showed up just a few times. J is TRBJ2-3 and V is TRBV12-3 or TRBV12-4, with D perhaps TRBD2 (6 bases). The CDR3 runs to 16 residues. Trimming pared 6 bases from V and 1 base from J, leaving 17 bases between. CDR3 in DNA: TGTGCCAGCAGCCCCGGAGGGAGGTTGGGCACAGATACGCAGTATTTT. Its translation is CASSPGGRLGTDTQYF.

Comment on this clonotype: A junction end diverges from the germline sequence, so it may reflect a read error. The chain joins TRBV14 to TRBJ2-4; D unresolved. The CDR3 has 12 residues. CDR1 and CDR2 from the germline V gene are SGHDN and FVKESK. DNA for the CDR3: TGTGCCGGCAGCCTCGGGTTCGGCATTCAGTACTTC. It translates to CAGSLGFGIQYF.

In its sample, this clonotype was seen a few times. CDR3 region: CASSVDSDPQGWAPEQYF. The CDR3 bases are TGTGCCAGCAGCGTAGATTCCGATCCTCAGGGTTGGGCTCCCGAGCAGTACTTC. The V gene is TRBV9, the J gene TRBJ2-4; tentatively, D is TRBD1 (5 bases). The J call may be wrong; the DNA end is better matched by TRBJ2-7. The CDR3 runs to 18 residues. Germline CDR1 is SGDLS and CDR2 is YYNGEE.